This TCR beta chain was identified during a study of blood T cells in healthy people across ages. This clonotype was observed at least ten times. What it binds is not known. General study findings and limits: Donor CMV status was unknown, possibly confounding expanded clonotype changes.

A J-beta primer mix and a sample-barcoded 5' primer were used in a second PCR of about 6 to 12 cycles. Every molecule of cDNA carried a tag from a template-switch adaptor with 12 random nucleotides. Every sample produced at least 2.5 million CDR3-containing paired-end reads. Each CDR3 protein is one row after TCRdb ran MiXCR on the 5' RACE reads. The repertoire holds around 1,700,000 distinct CDR3 sequences, with 28% as singletons. The CDR3 runs to 12 residues. CDR1 SGHRS and CDR2 YFSETQ come from the germline V gene. V lost 4 bases and J lost 4, with 9 bases in between. Sequenced sample: blood. This receptor was obtained from a woman younger than 45 in good health. This chain links TRBV5-1 with TRBJ2-7, with TRBD2 as a possible D gene (6 bases). The CDR3 here is CASSREAYEQYF. DNA of the CDR3: TGCGCCAGCAGCAGGGAGGCTTACGAGCAGTACTTC.